Following are 27 T cell receptor beta chains from one sample sequenced in a study of T cells expressing NK-cell markers. TCRdb re-called the 5' RACE reads; every CDR3 protein appears as one record, without DNA. Listed are a few hundred thousand distinct CDR3 sequences; more than 1.4% falls within the top ten. Sequenced input: blood T cells: a sorted CD56 or NKG2C T cell subset, CD4+ or CD8+ T cells, or bulk PBMC T cells (not recorded which). All receptors derive from a woman aged 45-65 years in good health.

This chain uses TRBV7-6 with TRBJ2-6. This CDR3 region has 15 residues. Germline V gene sequence: CDR1 SGHVS, CDR2 FNYEAQ. CDR3 sequence: CASSNTVSGANVLTF.

The chain recombines TRBV5-6 with TRBJ2-2; no DNA is available, so the TRBD1 call from TCRdb remains unchecked. Germline CDR1 reads SGHDT; CDR2 reads YYEEEE. This CDR3 region has 14 residues. The CDR3 spells CASRPQGFTGELFF. The full variable domain, its missing parts supplied by reference TRBV5-6 and TRBJ2-2, is DAGVTQSPTHLIKTRGQQVTLRCSPKSGHDTVSWYQQALGQGPQFIFQYYEEEERQRGNFPDRFSGHQFPNYSSELNVNALLLGDSALYLCASRPQGFTGELFFGEGSRLTVL.

The chain combines TRBV20-1 with TRBJ2-3; there is no DNA to check the TCRdb D call of TRBD2. Germline CDR1 is DFQATT and CDR2 is SNEGSKA (reference sequence). The CDR3 runs 15 residues. CDR3 sequence: CSALPRLAGADTQYF.

This chain connects TRBV4-1 to TRBJ2-1; TCRdb indicates TRBD1, and absent DNA this call remains unverified. Germline V lookup: CDR1 MGHRA, CDR2 YSYEKL. The CDR3 is 12 amino acids. The CDR3 here is CASSQGTGPEFF.

V gene TRBV7-9 combines with J gene TRBJ2-2; TCRdb picks TRBD1, but there is no DNA to check that call. The CDR3 contains 16 residues. Germline V lookup: CDR1 SEHNR, CDR2 FQNEAQ (reference sequence). This CDR3 is CASSLRLAGHTGELFF. The full variable domain, completed using reference TRBV7-9 and TRBJ2-2, is DTGVSQNPRHKITKRGQNVTFRCDPISEHNRLYWYRQTLGQGPEFLTYFQNEAQLEKSRLLSDRFSAERPKGSFSTLEIQRTEQGDSAMYLCASSLRLAGHTGELFFGEGSRLTVL.

The rearrangement uses TRBV5-1 and TRBJ2-7; with no DNA, the TCRdb D assignment of TRBD2 cannot be verified. This CDR3 comprises 15 residues. Germline CDR1 SGHRS, CDR2 YFSETQ. The CDR3: CASSLGFGGVNEQYF.

This sequence joins TRBV11-2 and TRBJ2-5; with no DNA, the TCRdb D assignment of TRBD1 cannot be verified. This CDR3 region has 18 residues. Per the germline V gene, CDR1 is SGHAT and CDR2 is FQNNGV. This CDR3 is CASSPLAHTGGIQETQYF.

The chain uses TRBV20-1 and TRBJ1-1; TCRdb proposes TRBD1, but this gene call is untestable without DNA. CDR3 size: 15 residues. Germline V CDR1 and CDR2: DFQATT, SNEGSKA (reference sequence). The CDR3 is CSASHLGATNTEAFF.

The CDR3 sequence: CASNGASGVTDTQYF. The J gene is TRBJ2-3, the V gene TRBV11-1; the TCRdb call, TRBD2, lacks DNA for checking. The CDR3 totals 15 residues. Germline values: CDR1 SGHAT, CDR2 FQDESV (reference sequence).

J is TRBJ2-1 and V is TRBV9; TCRdb indicates TRBD2, and absent DNA this call remains unverified. Germline loops: CDR1 SGDLS, CDR2 YYNGEE. CDR3 length: 17 residues. CDR3 sequence: CASSVTSGRWSYNEQFF.

The rearrangement uses TRBV2 and TRBJ2-5; TCRdb calls TRBD1, which cannot be checked without DNA. The CDR3 contains 16 residues. Germline V gene sequence: CDR1 SNHLY, CDR2 FYNNEI. CDR3 loop: CASSEALGQAQETQYF.

V and J are TRBV19 and TRBJ1-1. Per the germline V gene, CDR1 is LNHDA and CDR2 is SQIVND (reference sequence). This CDR3 spans 11 amino acids. The CDR3 loop reads CASKRELEAFF.

This chain uses TRBV6-5 with TRBJ1-1. CDR1 is MNHEY, CDR2 SVGAGI, per germline. The CDR3 is 16 residues long. The CDR3 protein is CASSYQGGGMNTEAFF.

The chain employs TRBV14 and TRBJ2-2; TCRdb proposes TRBD1, but this gene call is untestable without DNA. The CDR3 extends over 15 amino acids. Germline CDR1 reads SGHDN; CDR2 reads FVKESK. The CDR3 sequence: CASSQRGPDTGELFF.

The chain carries TRBV18 and TRBJ2-7. There are 14 residues in the CDR3. Germline V CDR1 and CDR2: KGHSH, LQKENI. The CDR3 is CASSPIPANYEQYF.

The chain recombines TRBV27 with TRBJ2-3; TCRdb's D call, TRBD1, is unchecked because there is no DNA. The CDR3 loop spans 15 amino acids. Germline-derived CDR1 and CDR2 are MNHEY and SMNVEV (reference sequence). The CDR3 spells CARSSRQGAKDTQYF.

The V call is TRBV19, the J call TRBJ2-6; TCRdb names TRBD2, which stays unverified in the absence of DNA. Per germline, CDR1 LNHDA and CDR2 SQIVND (reference sequence). The CDR3 totals 14 residues. CDR3 amino acids: CASSGRTDLDVLTF.

The V gene is TRBV5-1, the J gene TRBJ1-2. Germline CDR1 SGHRS, CDR2 YFSETQ. This CDR3 has 12 amino acids. The CDR3 here is CASSLSQSGYTF. The whole variable domain, filled in from reference TRBV5-1 and TRBJ1-2, reads KAGVTQTPRYLIKTRGQQVTLSCSPISGHRSVSWYQQTPGQGLQFLFEYFSETQRNKGNFPGRFSGRQFSNSRSEMNVSTLELGDSALYLCASSLSQSGYTFGSGTRLTVV.

V gene TRBV10-3 combines with J gene TRBJ2-7; TCRdb proposes TRBD1, but this gene call is untestable without DNA. The V gene's germline CDR1 is ENHRY and CDR2 SYGVKD. The CDR3 totals 13 residues. CDR3: CAISSGNPYEQYF.

CDR3 loop: CATSDSGPSSYNEQFF. V is TRBV24-1 and J is TRBJ2-1; TCRdb's D gene call, TRBD1, goes unchecked for lack of DNA. Per the germline V gene, CDR1 is KGHDR and CDR2 is SFDVKD. The CDR3 spans 16 residues.

The chain combines TRBV7-9 with TRBJ1-1; TCRdb's assignment of TRBD1 cannot be checked, as there is no DNA. Germline CDR1 is SEHNR and CDR2 is FQNEAQ (reference sequence). The CDR3 is 16 amino acids. The CDR3: CASSLGGGQGYTEAFF.

This chain joins TRBV12-5 and TRBJ2-1; the D call from TCRdb, TRBD1, cannot be confirmed without DNA. Per the germline V gene, CDR1 is LGHNT and CDR2 is FRNRAP. This CDR3 region has 16 residues. The chain's CDR3 is CASGLTRDSIRNEQFF.

The chain uses TRBV29-1 and TRBJ1-5; TCRdb proposes TRBD1, but this gene call is untestable without DNA. The CDR3 totals 12 residues. CDR1 is SQVTM and CDR2 is ANQGSEA in the germline V gene. The CDR3 loop reads CSVQTVNQPQHF.

CDR3 sequence: CASSRGQGAGTGELFF. The chain joins TRBV6-5 to TRBJ2-2; TCRdb calls TRBD1, which cannot be checked without DNA. CDR1 and CDR2 from the germline V gene are MNHEY and SVGAGI. This CDR3 comprises 16 residues.

The chain combines TRBV10-2 with TRBJ2-7; the TCRdb call, TRBD2, lacks DNA for checking. The CDR3 consists of 17 residues. Per germline, CDR1 WSHSY and CDR2 SAAADI. The CDR3 reads CASSEFGIAAAAYEQYF.

J is TRBJ2-1 and V is TRBV4-1; lacking DNA, the TRBD2 call made by TCRdb goes unchecked. The CDR3 is 15 amino acids. Germline V gene sequence: CDR1 MGHRA, CDR2 YSYEKL. The CDR3 reads CASSQGREGYNEQFF.

The chain carries TRBV4-1 and TRBJ2-1; TCRdb calls TRBD2, which cannot be checked without DNA. The CDR3 is 15 amino acids. CDR1 and CDR2 (germline): MGHRA, YSYEKL. CDR3 amino acids: CASSQAAGLPNEQFF.